These 9 T cell receptor beta chains share one sample of origin, sequenced in a study of T cells after yellow fever vaccination. TCRdb recomputed calls from the 5' RACE reads with MiXCR, one row per CDR3 protein. The sample has a few hundred thousand distinct CDR3 sequences, 9.5% to 15% seen once; the top ten hold 3% to 4%. The starting material was CD4+ T cells sorted from PBMCs, obtained 15 days after the yellow fever booster vaccination. The receptors stem from a man aged 18 to 29 who received the YFV17D yellow fever vaccine.

This clonotype was counted at least ten times. The chain recombines TRBV7-2 with TRBJ2-3; 15 bases fit TRBD2. Trimming took 5 bases from V and 5 from J; bases not matched to a gene: 5. This CDR3 contains 16 residues. Germline-derived CDR1 and CDR2 are SGHTA and FQGNSA. CDR3 DNA sequence: TGTGCCAGCAGCCCGACGGGACTAGCGGGGGGAGATACGCAGTATTTT. Translated, it gives CASSPTGLAGGDTQYF.

This rearrangement joins TRBV7-2 to TRBJ2-3; TRBD1 matches 8 bases. J lost 4 bases, V lost 2 bases, and 2 bases had no gene match. The germline gives CDR1 SGHTA, CDR2 FQGNSA. The CDR3 contains 14 residues. This CDR3 is CASSLQGAADTQYF. CDR3 bases: TGTGCCAGCAGCTTACAGGGGGCGGCAGATACGCAGTATTTT.

Many counts were recorded for this clonotype. The gene calls are TRBV7-2 and TRBJ2-5; possibly TRBD2 for D (6 bases). From germline, CDR1 is SGHTA and CDR2 FQGNSA. V gave up 3 bases and J gave up 5 bases, with 7 bases separating them. The CDR3 totals 12 residues. CDR3 region: CASSFGGETQYF. Here the CDR3 DNA reads TGTGCCAGCAGCTTTGGGGGGGAGACCCAGTACTTC.

CDR3 sequence (DNA): TGTGCCAGCAGCTCCCGTAGAGGGGGGGGCGCAGATACGCAGTATTTT. Translating gives CASSSRRGGGADTQYF. V and J are TRBV7-9 and TRBJ2-3; possible D gene TRBD2, 7 bases. This CDR3 spans 16 amino acids. Germline-derived CDR1 and CDR2 are SEHNR and FQNEAQ (reference sequence). V gave up 4 bases and J gave up 4 bases, with 18 bases separating them.

The V gene is TRBV12-5, the J gene TRBJ2-2; tentative D call: TRBD2 (5 bases). CDR1 LGHNT and CDR2 FRNRAP come from the germline V gene. The CDR3 totals 21 residues. The V and J ends lost 0 bases and 6 bases respectively, with 29 bases between them. The CDR3 spells CASGLVPLFRRPAGNPGELFF. For the CDR3, the DNA is TGTGCTAGTGGTTTGGTACCATTGTTTAGGAGGCCAGCCGGTAATCCCGGGGAGCTGTTTTTT.

This clonotype has ten or more counts. The V and J genes are TRBV20-1 and TRBJ2-1, with 8 bases fitting TRBD2. CDR1 and CDR2 (germline): DFQATT, SNEGSKA (reference sequence). The trim removed 1 base at V and 9 bases at J, leaving 17 bases unmatched. The CDR3 loop spans 17 amino acids. In DNA form, the CDR3 reads TGCAGTGCTAGAGCAGTAGCGGGGACGCCCGCAATGGGTGAGCAGTTCTTC. Protein: CSARAVAGTPAMGEQFF.

This clonotype has a handful of counts. This rearrangement joins TRBV11-2 to TRBJ1-1, with 9 bases lining up with TRBD1. CDR1 SGHAT and CDR2 FQNNGV come from the germline V gene. This CDR3 region has 16 residues. The J segment lost 0 bases and the V segment lost 4 bases, leaving 6 bases of the junction unmatched. The CDR3 loop reads CASSSTGGSLNTEAFF. The CDR3 DNA follows: TGTGCCAGCAGCTCCACAGGGGGCTCCTTGAACACTGAAGCTTTCTTT.

The chain links TRBV5-1 to TRBJ2-1, with TRBD2 identical over 9 bases. This CDR3 has 13 amino acids. With 4 bases clipped from V and 6 bases from J, the junction kept 2 bases outside the gene matches. Germline CDR1 reads SGHRS; CDR2 reads YFSETQ. CDR3 residues: CASSRAGGNEQFF. DNA for the CDR3: TGCGCCAGCAGCCGAGCGGGGGGCAATGAGCAGTTCTTC.

This clonotype was recorded a few times. The chain joins TRBV3-1 to TRBJ1-2; D perhaps matches TRBD1 (6 bases). Germline assignment: CDR1 LGHDT and CDR2 YNNKEL (reference sequence). The CDR3 is made up of 12 amino acids. Between the trimmed V and J ends, which lost 4 bases and 7 bases, there was a span of 10 bases. The CDR3 bases are TGTGCCAGCAGCCGGGGGGCCCGTGGCTACACCTTC. Translating gives CASSRGARGYTF.